The 4 T cell receptor beta chains listed next were all sequenced from one sample in a study of blood T cells in healthy people across ages. A J-beta primer mix and a sample-barcoded 5' primer were used in a second PCR of roughly 6 to 12 cycles. TCRdb re-called the 5' RACE reads through MiXCR, storing one row per CDR3 protein. The sample carries about 1.4 million distinct CDR3 sequences, around 55% recorded once. The sample was blood. The origin of the receptors is a man younger than 30 in good health.

V is TRBV5-1 and J is TRBJ2-7; TRBD1 aligns across 7 bases. The V gene's germline CDR1 is SGHRS and CDR2 YFSETQ. The CDR3 has 18 residues. V was clipped by 3 bases and J by 0 bases; unmatched bases: 15. The CDR3 region has the DNA TGCGCCAGCAGCTGGTCCGGCCCCGGGACAGCTAACTCCTACGAGCAGTACTTC. Translation gives CASSWSGPGTANSYEQYF. Full variable domain (remainder filled in from reference TRBV5-1 and TRBJ2-7): KAGVTQTPRYLIKTRGQQVTLSCSPISGHRSVSWYQQTPGQGLQFLFEYFSETQRNKGNFPGRFSGRQFSNSRSEMNVSTLELGDSALYLCASSWSGPGTANSYEQYFGPGTRLTVT.

V usage is TRBV20-1 and J usage is TRBJ2-3, with a possible D match to TRBD2 (5 bases). Trimming left V 4 bases short and J 6 bases short, with 14 bases between. Germline lookup yields CDR1 DFQATT and CDR2 SNEGSKA (reference sequence). The CDR3 spans 13 residues. DNA of the CDR3: TGCAGTGCTACGGAACGACTAAAGGATACGCAGTATTTT. Its translation is CSATERLKDTQYF.

This clonotype has more than one count but fewer than ten. The chain carries TRBV7-2 and TRBJ2-7, with 8 bases lining up with TRBD1. Germline values: CDR1 SGHTA, CDR2 FQGNSA. CDR3 length equals 13 residues. The trim removed 8 bases at V and 6 bases at J, leaving 9 bases unmatched. This CDR3 reads CASRPPDRGEQYF. The CDR3 nucleotides are TGTGCCAGCCGTCCCCCTGACAGGGGCGAGCAGTACTTC.

The V and J genes are TRBV20-1 and TRBJ2-5; tentative D call: TRBD1 (6 bases). The ends were cut back, 6 bases at V and 5 bases at J, with 16 bases in the middle. This CDR3 spans 13 amino acids. CDR1 is DFQATT, CDR2 SNEGSKA, per germline (reference sequence). CDR3 residues: CSAPRTAGETQYF. The DNA for the CDR3 is TGCAGTGCCCCTCGGACAGCCGGGGAGACCCAGTACTTC.